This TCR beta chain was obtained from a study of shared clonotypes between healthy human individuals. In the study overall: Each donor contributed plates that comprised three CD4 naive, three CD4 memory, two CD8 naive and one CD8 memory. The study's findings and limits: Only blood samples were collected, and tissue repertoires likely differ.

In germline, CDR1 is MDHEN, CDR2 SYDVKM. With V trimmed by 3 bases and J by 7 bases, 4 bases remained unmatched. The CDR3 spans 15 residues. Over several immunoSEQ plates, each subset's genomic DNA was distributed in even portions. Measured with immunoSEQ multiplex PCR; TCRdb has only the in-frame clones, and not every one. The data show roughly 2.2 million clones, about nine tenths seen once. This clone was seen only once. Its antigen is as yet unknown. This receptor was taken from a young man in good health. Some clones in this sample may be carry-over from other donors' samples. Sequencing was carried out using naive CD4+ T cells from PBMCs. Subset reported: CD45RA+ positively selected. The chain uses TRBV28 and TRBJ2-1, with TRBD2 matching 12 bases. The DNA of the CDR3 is TGTGCCAGCAGTTTCATCGGGACTAGCGGGAATGAGCAGTTCTTC. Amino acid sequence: CASSFIGTSGNEQFF.